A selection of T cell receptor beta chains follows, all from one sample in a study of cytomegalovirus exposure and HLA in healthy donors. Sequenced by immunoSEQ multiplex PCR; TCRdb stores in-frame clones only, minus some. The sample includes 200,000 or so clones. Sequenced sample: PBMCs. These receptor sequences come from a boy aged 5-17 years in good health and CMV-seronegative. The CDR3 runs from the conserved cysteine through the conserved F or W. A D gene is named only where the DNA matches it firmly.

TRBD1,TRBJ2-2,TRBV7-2,TGTGCCAGCAGCTCCCAACAGGGGGAGAACACCGGGGAGCTGTTTTTT,CASSSQQGENTGELFF
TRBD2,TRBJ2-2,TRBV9,TGTGCCAGCAGCGTAGGACGGGGGGAAACCGGGGAGCTGTTTTTT,CASSVGRGETGELFF
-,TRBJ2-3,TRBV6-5,TGTGCCAGCAATGCTGAAACGGACTCCTATACGCAGTATTTT,CASNAETDSYTQYF
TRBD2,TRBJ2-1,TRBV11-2,TGTGCCAGCAGCTACGACGGGACTACTTACAATGAGCAGTTCTTC,CASSYDGTTYNEQFF
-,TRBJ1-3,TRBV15,TGTGCCACCAGCAGACCCGGGACATTCTCTGGAAACACCATATATTTT,CATSRPGTFSGNTIYF
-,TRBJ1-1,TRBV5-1,TGCGCCAGCAGCCCGGTGGAAGGGGTTATAGGGACTGAAGCTTTCTTT,CASSPVEGVIGTEAFF
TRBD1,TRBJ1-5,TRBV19,TGTGCCAGTAGTACAGGGGGCGGACAGCCCCAGCATTTT,CASSTGGGQPQHF
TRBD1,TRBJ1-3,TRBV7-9,TGTGCCAGCAGCTTTTACCGGGACAGGATTCGAAACACCATATATTTT,CASSFYRDRIRNTIYF
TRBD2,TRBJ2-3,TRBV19,TGTGCCAGTAGTAAAAGACTAGCGGGGGGACCTGGAGATACGCAGTATTTT,CASSKRLAGGPGDTQYF
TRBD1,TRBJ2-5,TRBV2,TGTGCCAGCAGTGAATCCTGGACAGGGGGCGTGAAGACCCAGTACTTC,CASSESWTGGVKTQYF
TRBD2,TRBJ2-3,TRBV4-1,TGCGCCAGCAGCCAAGAATCTCGGGGGGGCATGACAGATACGCAGTATTTT,CASSQESRGGMTDTQYF
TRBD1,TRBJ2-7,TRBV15,TGTGCCACCAGCAGAGGGAAGGGACAGCGAAACGAGCAGTACTTC,CATSRGKGQRNEQYF
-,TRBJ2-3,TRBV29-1,TGCAGCGTTGGCAGACAGCTCACAGATACGCAGTATTTT,CSVGRQLTDTQYF
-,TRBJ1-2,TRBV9,TGTGCCAGCAGCGTAGAATCGGGGGGGAATGGCTACACCTTC,CASSVESGGNGYTF
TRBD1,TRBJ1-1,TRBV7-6,TGTGCCAGCAGCCAGACGACAGGGGTGAACACTGAAGCTTTCTTT,CASSQTTGVNTEAFF
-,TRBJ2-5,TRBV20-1,TGCAGTGCTCCACTCGGGGAGACCCAGTACTTC,CSAPLGETQYF
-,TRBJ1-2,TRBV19,TGTGCCAGTAGTATCGACCGCTGGGCATCCAGCTACACCTTC,CASSIDRWASSYTF
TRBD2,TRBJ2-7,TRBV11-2,TGTGCCAGCAGCCCCGTAGCGGGGGGATCCTACGAGCAGTACTTC,CASSPVAGGSYEQYF
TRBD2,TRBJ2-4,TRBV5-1,TGCGCCAGCAGCCCTCTAGCGGAACACTCTCTAGCCAAAAACATTCAGTACTTC,CASSPLAEHSLAKNIQYF
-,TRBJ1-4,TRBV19,TGTGCCAGTAGAATCGGGTCGGAAAAACTGTTTTTT,CASRIGSEKLFF
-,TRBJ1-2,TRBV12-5,TGTGCTAGTGGTTTGGTAGGGGCAGACTATGGCTACACCTTC,CASGLVGADYGYTF
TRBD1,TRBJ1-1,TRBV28,TGTGCCAGCAGTTTGTCGGACAGGCTGAACACTGAAGCTTTCTTT,CASSLSDRLNTEAFF
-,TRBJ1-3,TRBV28,TGTGCCAGCAGTTTAGTAGAGGGCCTCATATATTTT,CASSLVEGLIYF
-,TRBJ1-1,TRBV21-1,TGTGCCGTACACCGGGGGGGCACTGAAGCTTTCTTT,CAVHRGGTEAFF
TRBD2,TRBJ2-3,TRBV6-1,TGTGCCAGCAGTGAAGCTGCGGGGGGGCGAGGGGATACGCAGTATTTT,CASSEAAGGRGDTQYF
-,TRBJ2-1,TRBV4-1,TGCGCCAGCAGCCCCCAAGGCGTTGCGGGGACCGGCAATGAGCAGTTCTTC,CASSPQGVAGTGNEQFF
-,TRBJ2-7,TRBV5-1,TGCGCCAGCAGCTTGCAGGGTTCCAACGAGCAGTACTTC,CASSLQGSNEQYF
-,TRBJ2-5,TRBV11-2,TGTGCCAGCAGCTTAGTTGGGGGGGGCGCCGAGACCCAGTACTTC,CASSLVGGGAETQYF
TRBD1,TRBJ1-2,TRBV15,TGTGCCACCAGCAGAGTCTACCGGGACAGGGGATTGGGCTATGGCTACACCTTC,CATSRVYRDRGLGYGYTF
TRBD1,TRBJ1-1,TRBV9,TGTGCCAGCAGCCCCGGGACAGGGATGAACACTGAAGCTTTCTTT,CASSPGTGMNTEAFF
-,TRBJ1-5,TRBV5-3,TGTGCCAGAAGCTTAGCAGGGGCGGATCAGCCCCAGCATTTT,CARSLAGADQPQHF
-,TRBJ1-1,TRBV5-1,TGCGCCAGCAGCTTGGACCCTAGGGGGGGGGTTGAAGCTTTCTTT,CASSLDPRGGVEAFF
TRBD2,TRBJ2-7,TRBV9,TGTGCCAGCAGCCGGCGGGCCTCGGGGCGGGGGGCTGAGCAGTACTTC,CASSRRASGRGAEQYF
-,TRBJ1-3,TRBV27,TGTGCCAGCAGTGTGGGGGCTTCGGGAAACACCATATATTTT,CASSVGASGNTIYF
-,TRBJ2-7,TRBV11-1,TGTGCCAGCAGCTCACTAAGGAGTTACGAGCAGTACTTC,CASSSLRSYEQYF
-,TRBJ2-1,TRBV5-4,TGTGCCAGCGGGCTCATCACGGGGGACAATGAGCAGTTCTTC,CASGLITGDNEQFF
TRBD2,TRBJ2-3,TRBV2,TGTGCCAGCAGTGGAAGCGGGGCTGGGGAAGATACGCAGTATTTT,CASSGSGAGEDTQYF
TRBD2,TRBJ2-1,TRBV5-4,TGTGCCAGCAGCTTCTTGGCGGGGGGGAGCTCCTACAATGAGCAGTTCTTC,CASSFLAGGSSYNEQFF
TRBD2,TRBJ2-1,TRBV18,TGTGCCAGCTCGCGGACTAGCGGGGACAATGAGCAGTTCTTC,CASSRTSGDNEQFF
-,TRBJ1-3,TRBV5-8,TGTGCCAGCAGCTTGGCCCTATTTGCAGGCCGCTCTGGAAACACCATATATTTT,CASSLALFAGRSGNTIYF
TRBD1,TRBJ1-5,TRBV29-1,TGCAGCGTTGAAACAGGGGGCGGGGGCCAGCCCCAGCATTTT,CSVETGGGGQPQHF
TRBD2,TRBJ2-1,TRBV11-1,TGTGCCAGCAGCCCCCTATACGTGCTAGCGGGGGGGTCCAATGAGCAGTTCTTC,CASSPLYVLAGGSNEQFF
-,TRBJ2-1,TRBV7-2,TGTGCCAGCAGCTTAGTGTCAGGATTCTCCTACAATGAGCAGTTCTTC,CASSLVSGFSYNEQFF
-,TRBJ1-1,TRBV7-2,TGTGCCAGCAGACTAATTCGCGGGGGGACTGAAGCTTTCTTT,CASRLIRGGTEAFF
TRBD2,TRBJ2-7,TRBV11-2,TGTGCCAGCAGGACTATAGCGGGGGCCTCCTACGAGCAGTACTTC,CASRTIAGASYEQYF
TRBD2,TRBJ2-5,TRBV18,TGTGCCAGCTCACCCGAACAAGGACTAGCGGGGGGGCTGGGCGAGACCCAGTACTTC,CASSPEQGLAGGLGETQYF
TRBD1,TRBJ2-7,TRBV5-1,TGCGCCAGCAGCTTGACGTCAGGGACAGGGGAGTACTTC,CASSLTSGTGEYF
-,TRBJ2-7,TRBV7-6,TGTGCCAGCAGCTTCGGGGGTTACTACGAGCAGTACTTC,CASSFGGYYEQYF